These 18 T cell receptor beta chains share one sample of origin, sequenced in a study of control samples from healthy donors and cancer patients. Libraries were prepared by immunoSEQ multiplex PCR; TCRdb keeps only in-frame clonotypes and omits some of them. The sample includes more than 15,000 clones, 88% of them seen just once. The sequencing input was PBMCs. The origin of the receptors is a woman between 55 and 75 years old with head and neck cancer.

This chain uses TRBV4-1 with TRBJ2-1; the match to TRBD1 covers 11 bases. Losses at the gene ends were 2 bases for V and 9 bases for J; bases not matched to a gene: 6. This CDR3 is 15 amino acids long. Germline V gene data show CDR1 as MGHRA and CDR2 as YSYEKL. CDR3 amino acids: CASSQQWDRGSEQFF. The CDR3 region has the DNA TGCGCCAGCAGCCAACAATGGGACAGGGGGAGTGAGCAGTTCTTC.

The rearrangement joins TRBV5-1 to TRBJ2-3; D remains unclear. CDR3 size: 12 residues. V was trimmed by 1 base and J by 5 bases, leaving 5 bases between them. CDR1 SGHRS and CDR2 YFSETQ come from the germline V gene. The CDR3 sequence is CASSLWGDTQYF. In nucleotides, the CDR3 is TGCGCCAGCAGCTTGTGGGGAGATACGCAGTATTTT.

The CDR3 protein is CASSYPLATSTDTQYF. Written as DNA, the CDR3 is TGCGCCAGCAGCTACCCACTAGCGACCAGCACAGATACGCAGTATTTT. V is TRBV5-1 and J is TRBJ2-3; TRBD2 matches 7 bases. The CDR3 contains 16 residues. Germline V gene lookup returns CDR1 SGHRS and CDR2 YFSETQ. Trimming took 3 bases from V and 0 from J; bases not matched to a gene: 7.

The rearrangement uses TRBV7-9 and TRBJ1-1; D gene unclear. The V end lost 0 bases, the J end lost 5 bases, and 13 bases lay between the germline ends. Germline CDR1 and CDR2: SEHNR and FQNEAQ (reference sequence). This CDR3 has 15 residues. The CDR3 bases are TGTGCCAGCAGCTTAGCTACAGCGGGTCGAACTGAAGCTTTCTTT. As protein: CASSLATAGRTEAFF.

The chain recombines TRBV3-1 (or the pseudogene TRBV3-2) with TRBJ1-6, with 7 positions matching TRBD1. Trimming cost V 6 bases and J 10 bases; bases outside gene matches: 15. The CDR3 sequence is 16 residues long. Per germline, CDR1 LGHDT and CDR2 YNNKEL (reference sequence). CDR3 region: CASSPQGGWSGSPLHF. The CDR3 DNA reads as TGTGCCAGCAGTCCTCAGGGGGGGTGGTCAGGATCACCCCTCCACTTT.

The rearrangement uses TRBV28 and TRBJ1-1, with a tentative D call TRBD1 (6 bases). This CDR3 has 15 residues. The germline V gene encodes CDR1 MDHEN and CDR2 SYDVKM. The V and J ends lost 8 bases and 0 bases respectively, with 16 bases between them. The CDR3 loop reads CASLRMGAMNTEAFF. Here the CDR3 DNA reads TGTGCCAGCCTGAGGATGGGGGCCATGAACACTGAAGCTTTCTTT.

This sequence joins TRBV5-1 and TRBJ2-5, with D possibly being TRBD1 (5 bases). Trimming pared 4 bases from V and 2 bases from J, leaving 9 bases between. The germline V gene encodes CDR1 SGHRS and CDR2 YFSETQ. This CDR3 contains 13 residues. CDR3 coding DNA: TGCGCCAGCAGCGTCCCAGGGCAAGAGACCCAGTACTTC. Its translation: CASSVPGQETQYF.

The rearrangement links TRBV28 to TRBJ1-2; a weak D match, TRBD1 (5 bases). V lost 3 bases, J lost 6 bases, and 23 bases lay in between. CDR3 length equals 17 residues. Looked up from germline, CDR1 is MDHEN and CDR2 is SYDVKM. The CDR3 DNA sequence: TGTGCCAGCAGTTTTAACCAGGGATTGAGGACCCGCGATGGCTACACCTTC. Residues: CASSFNQGLRTRDGYTF.

Only a few counts were recorded for this clone. The chain carries TRBV5-1 and TRBJ2-7; maybe TRBD2 (7 bases). The CDR3 sequence is 15 residues long. V was trimmed by 4 bases and J by 7 bases, leaving 21 bases between them. Germline-derived CDR1 and CDR2 are SGHRS and YFSETQ. Written as DNA, the CDR3 is TGCGCCAGCAGCCCGACGGGGGGCGGGAGCCTAGAGCAGTACTTC. Protein product: CASSPTGGGSLEQYF.

J is TRBJ2-1 and V is TRBV29-1; D is perhaps TRBD1 (6 bases). This CDR3 comprises 12 residues. CDR1 and CDR2 (germline): SQVTM, ANQGSEA. Deletions cut 7 bases from V and 2 bases from J, with 9 bases between. CDR3 residues: CSGQVPYNEQFF. The CDR3 region has the DNA TGCAGCGGACAGGTTCCCTACAATGAGCAGTTCTTC.

This clone appeared once. This chain joins TRBV6-5 and TRBJ1-6, with a possible D match to TRBD1 (6 bases). Germline CDR1 MNHEY, CDR2 SVGAGI. V lost 6 bases, J lost 0 bases, and 9 bases lay in between. The CDR3 extends over 15 amino acids. CDR3 amino acids: CASSTRGSYNSPLHF. The CDR3 DNA reads as TGTGCCAGCAGCACCAGGGGCTCCTATAATTCACCCCTCCACTTT.

The V and J genes are TRBV2 and TRBJ2-5; 9 positions match TRBD2. The V gene end was trimmed by 4 bases and the J gene end by 2 bases; junction bases not matched to a gene: 2. Germline values: CDR1 SNHLY, CDR2 FYNNEI. The CDR3 has 14 amino acids. The CDR3 nucleotides are TGTGCCAGCAGTGTTAGCGGGAGTCAAGAGACCCAGTACTTC. Its translation is CASSVSGSQETQYF.

The chain employs TRBV18 and TRBJ2-3; 7 nucleotides line up with TRBD2. After removal of 6 bases from V and 2 bases from J, the junction contained 23 bases not matched to a gene. Germline lookup yields CDR1 KGHSH and CDR2 LQKENI. The CDR3 length is 20 residues. CDR3 in amino acids: CASSTQPGLLPLGSTDTQYF. CDR3 DNA: TGTGCCAGCTCGACCCAGCCGGGACTACTCCCACTGGGCTCCACAGATACGCAGTATTTT.

This chain connects TRBV7-7 to TRBJ2-3; TRBD2 might be the D (6 bases). CDR1 and CDR2 from the germline V gene are SSHAT and FNYEAQ (reference sequence). Trimming cost V 3 bases and J 3 bases, with 7 bases left between them. The CDR3 is 13 amino acids. The CDR3 loop is CASSFGTTDTQYF. CDR3 sequence (DNA): TGTGCCAGCAGCTTTGGGACTACAGATACGCAGTATTTT.

This clone was observed a few times. The chain employs TRBV4-2 and TRBJ2-1, with unresolved D. There are 18 residues in the CDR3. Trimming removed 0 bases at V and 0 bases at J, with 15 bases between. Germline V CDR1 and CDR2: LGHNA, YNFKEQ. The CDR3 loop is CASSQDQVSVSSYNEQFF. DNA for the CDR3: TGTGCCAGCAGCCAAGATCAAGTCAGCGTAAGCTCCTACAATGAGCAGTTCTTC.

V is TRBV7-7 and J is TRBJ2-5; 7 bases map to TRBD1. Germline CDR1 and CDR2: SSHAT and FNYEAQ (reference sequence). The CDR3 loop spans 13 amino acids. With V trimmed by 5 bases and J by 7 bases, 7 bases remained unmatched. CDR3 protein: CASSPGQLGTQYF. CDR3 coding DNA: TGTGCCAGCAGCCCGGGACAGCTAGGGACCCAGTACTTC. Variable domain in full (rest from reference TRBV7-7 and TRBJ2-5): GAGVSQSPRYKVTKRGQDVTLRCDPISSHATLYWYQQALGQGPEFLTYFNYEAQPDKSGLPSDRFSAERPEGSISTLTIQRTEQRDSAMYRCASSPGQLGTQYFGPGTRLLVL.

This chain connects TRBV6-6 to TRBJ1-5; 7 bases are shared with TRBD1. V was pared by 2 bases and J by 2 bases, with 6 bases of the junction left unmatched. Germline assignment: CDR1 MNHNY and CDR2 SVGAGI (reference sequence). CDR3 length equals 16 residues. The CDR3 here is CASSYLTGERNQPQHF. The CDR3 region has the DNA TGTGCCAGCAGTTACCTAACAGGGGAGCGCAATCAGCCCCAGCATTTT.

This clone has a handful of counts. The rearrangement uses TRBV5-4 and TRBJ1-1; the match to TRBD1 covers 7 bases. Germline V lookup: CDR1 SGHNT, CDR2 YYREEE (reference sequence). The CDR3 is made up of 13 amino acids. The ends lost 5 bases at V and 7 bases at J; junction bases unmatched: 8. This CDR3 is CASRRDREDEAFF. The DNA for the CDR3 is TGTGCCAGCAGACGCGACAGGGAGGATGAAGCTTTCTTT. Full variable domain (rest looked up from reference TRBV5-4 and TRBJ1-1): ETGVTQSPTHLIKTRGQQVTLRCSSQSGHNTVSWYQQALGQGPQFIFQYYREEENGRGNFPPRFSGLQFPNYSSELNVNALELDDSALYLCASRRDREDEAFFGQGTRLTVV.